One and the same sample provided the 16 T cell receptor beta chains below, sequenced in a study of T cells after yellow fever vaccination. TCRdb recomputed calls from the 5' RACE reads with MiXCR, one row per CDR3 protein. This table has about 260,000 distinct CDR3 sequences, 10% to 15% appearing once. Sequenced material: CD4+ T cells sorted from PBMCs, taken 45 days after the yellow fever booster vaccination. Source of these receptors: a man aged 25 to 45 who received the YFV17D yellow fever vaccine.

This clonotype has more than one count but fewer than ten. This chain links TRBV6-4 with TRBJ1-5; tentatively, D is TRBD1 (6 bases). The CDR3 is made up of 19 amino acids. The V end lost 6 bases, the J end lost 3 bases, and 27 bases lay between the germline ends. The germline V gene has CDR1 MRHNA and CDR2 SNTAGT. The CDR3 region has the DNA TGTGCCAGCAGCCCACGCCCTCGGGGGCTGATCACATACAATCAGCCCCAGCATTTT. Its translation: CASSPRPRGLITYNQPQHF.

V gene TRBV27 combines with J gene TRBJ2-5; no reliable D call. The CDR3 is 12 residues long. The germline V gene has CDR1 MNHEY and CDR2 SMNVEV (reference sequence). Trimming shortened V by 10 bases and J by 0 bases, and 9 bases separated the two germline ends. CDR3 bases: TGTGCCACTCCACTTTACCAAGAGACCCAGTACTTC. Amino acids: CATPLYQETQYF.

The chain couples TRBV7-9 to TRBJ1-1; unclear D gene. This CDR3 comprises 16 residues. Trimming removed 5 bases from V and 3 bases from J, with 19 bases in between. CDR1 and CDR2 (germline): SEHNR, FQNEAQ (reference sequence). The CDR3 here is CASSQKGGQLYTEAFF. The CDR3 nucleotides are TGTGCCAGCAGCCAGAAAGGTGGGCAGCTTTACACTGAAGCTTTCTTT.

A few counts support this clonotype. The chain couples TRBV5-1 to TRBJ1-1; no clear D. CDR1 is SGHRS, CDR2 YFSETQ, per germline. V lost 0 bases and J lost 2, with 8 bases in between. The CDR3 loop spans 14 amino acids. CDR3: CASSLAQTNTEAFF. CDR3 sequence (DNA): TGCGCCAGCAGCTTGGCCCAGACCAACACTGAAGCTTTCTTT. The complete variable domain, with remaining parts taken from reference TRBV5-1 and TRBJ1-1, reads KAGVTQTPRYLIKTRGQQVTLSCSPISGHRSVSWYQQTPGQGLQFLFEYFSETQRNKGNFPGRFSGRQFSNSRSEMNVSTLELGDSALYLCASSLAQTNTEAFFGQGTRLTVV.

This clonotype showed up just a few times. This chain links TRBV20-1 with TRBJ1-1; D gene ambiguous. V was pared by 3 bases and J by 4 bases, with 12 bases between. The V gene's germline CDR1 is DFQATT and CDR2 SNEGSKA (reference sequence). The CDR3 totals 13 residues. CDR3 DNA: TGCAGTGCTAGCCTCCCAGACGGCACTGAAGCTTTCTTT. Translated, it gives CSASLPDGTEAFF.

This clonotype was seen a few times. The V and J genes are TRBV9 and TRBJ1-2, with 9 bases aligning to TRBD1. The CDR3 covers 14 residues. V was clipped by 7 bases and J by 8 bases; unmatched bases: 12. Germline V lookup: CDR1 SGDLS, CDR2 YYNGEE. The CDR3 bases are TGTGCCAGCGACAGACCCGGGACAGGGCGCGGCTACACCTTC. Protein sequence: CASDRPGTGRGYTF. Combining the CDR3 with reference TRBV9 and TRBJ1-2 gives the whole variable domain DSGVTQTPKHLITATGQRVTLRCSPRSGDLSVYWYQQSLDQGLQFLIQYYNGEERAKGNILERFSAQQFPDLHSELNLSSLELGDSALYFCASDRPGTGRGYTFGSGTRLTVV.

This clonotype was counted between two and nine times. The chain is built from TRBV6-1 and TRBJ2-7; D gene unclear. V lost 5 bases, J lost 2 bases, and 16 bases lay in between. Germline CDR1 and CDR2: MNHNS and SASEGT. This CDR3 region has 15 residues. The CDR3 loop reads CASSPSGRNAYEQYF. As DNA, the CDR3 is TGTGCCAGCAGTCCATCAGGTCGGAACGCCTACGAGCAGTACTTC.

This clonotype was detected only a few times. The chain recombines TRBV5-1 with TRBJ2-2; 8 bases map to TRBD1. The germline V gene has CDR1 SGHRS and CDR2 YFSETQ. V lost 2 bases, J lost 7 bases, and 4 bases stayed unmatched. This CDR3 contains 14 residues. For the CDR3, the DNA is TGCGCCAGCAGCTTAGACAGGGGATTCGGGGAGCTGTTTTTT. This encodes CASSLDRGFGELFF.

The chain has TRBV4-3 and TRBJ2-7; D uncertain. Germline-derived CDR1 and CDR2 are LGHNA and YSLEER. The CDR3 is made up of 12 amino acids. V was shortened by 6 bases and J by 2 bases, with 8 bases between the two germline ends. CDR3 region: CASRCRPYEQYF. DNA of the CDR3: TGCGCCAGCAGGTGTAGGCCCTACGAGCAGTACTTC.

The J gene is TRBJ2-3, the V gene TRBV5-1; D is unresolved. Trimming pared 4 bases from V and 0 bases from J, leaving 12 bases between. Per germline, CDR1 SGHRS and CDR2 YFSETQ. The CDR3 contains 15 residues. CDR3: CASSPDTTSTDTQYF. The CDR3 region has the DNA TGCGCCAGCAGCCCTGACACCACAAGCACAGATACGCAGTATTTT.

The CDR3, as DNA: TGCGCCAGCAGCAATGACAGGGGGGGATACGAGCAGTACTTC. It translates to CASSNDRGGYEQYF. The chain couples TRBV5-1 to TRBJ2-7, with 9 positions matching TRBD1. This CDR3 contains 14 residues. Germline loops: CDR1 SGHRS, CDR2 YFSETQ. V trimming: 4 bases; J trimming: 4 bases; junction bases outside the gene matches: 6.

The chain carries TRBV2 and TRBJ1-3; no definite D call. This CDR3 has 14 amino acids. CDR1 and CDR2 (germline): SNHLY, FYNNEI. V was shortened by 4 bases and J by 4 bases, with 11 bases between the two germline ends. CDR3 sequence reads: CASSVLFPGNTIYF. The CDR3 DNA is TGTGCCAGCAGTGTGCTATTCCCCGGAAACACCATATATTTT.

The chain is built from TRBV29-1 and TRBJ2-2; D gene uncertain. With 6 bases removed from V and 8 bases from J, the gap between germline ends came to 19 bases. The CDR3 extends over 14 amino acids. CDR1 SQVTM and CDR2 ANQGSEA come from the germline V gene. In DNA form, the CDR3 reads TGCAGCGTACGACCGACATTGGCGGCGGGGGAGCTGTTTTTT. The encoded protein is CSVRPTLAAGELFF.

This clonotype was counted only a few times. The chain employs TRBV20-1 and TRBJ2-5; possible D gene TRBD1, 6 bases. V dropped 6 bases and J dropped 4 bases, with 15 bases sitting between them. The CDR3 runs to 13 residues. CDR1 DFQATT and CDR2 SNEGSKA come from the germline V gene (reference sequence). The CDR3 coding sequence is TGCAGTGCCCTCGTGGGGGCAATAGAGACCCAGTACTTC. As protein: CSALVGAIETQYF.

The chain is built from TRBV29-1 and TRBJ2-2; 12 bases fit TRBD2. The germline gives CDR1 SQVTM, CDR2 ANQGSEA. The CDR3 has 16 residues. The ends lost 5 bases at V and 4 bases at J; junction bases unmatched: 8. CDR3 sequence: CSVTSGRIGSTGELFF. The CDR3 DNA reads as TGCAGCGTTACTAGCGGGAGGATCGGGAGCACCGGGGAGCTGTTTTTT.

The rearrangement links TRBV7-9 to TRBJ2-7; tentative D call: TRBD1 (5 bases). V was pared by 5 bases and J by 6 bases, with 14 bases between. The CDR3 has 13 residues. The germline V gene encodes CDR1 SEHNR and CDR2 FQNEAQ (reference sequence). The CDR3 DNA reads TGTGCCAGCAGCCCCGGTCAGGGCCCCGAGCAGTACTTC. Translating it yields CASSPGQGPEQYF.